The 22 T cell receptor beta chains presented below share a single source sample, sequenced in a study of T cells in Graves' hyperthyroidism and ophthalmopathy. Researchers amplified the TCR beta CDR3 regions from RNA transcripts. The primer set for the first-round RT-PCR of the TCR CDR3 was HTBI. Via MiXCR, TCRdb re-called the multiplex PCR reads, giving one row per CDR3 protein. The data show 300,000 to 500,000 distinct CDR3 sequences, around 14% seen once. Material for sequencing was blood. The receptors stem from a woman aged 25 to 39 with Graves' hyperthyroidism.

The chain links TRBV20-1 to TRBJ2-5; unclear D gene. In germline, CDR1 is DFQATT, CDR2 SNEGSKA (reference sequence). This CDR3 has 10 residues. The V end was cut by 6 bases, the J end by 1 base, with 3 bases between. CDR3 region: CSATQETQYF. The CDR3 DNA is TGCAGTGCGACCCAAGAGACCCAGTACTTC.

This clonotype was seen a handful of times. The CDR3 loop is CSVVTGGGSEAFF. CDR3 in DNA: TGCAGCGTTGTGACAGGGGGCGGATCTGAAGCTTTCTTT. This chain links TRBV29-1 with TRBJ1-1; 10 nucleotides match TRBD1. Per the germline V gene, CDR1 is SQVTM and CDR2 is ANQGSEA. The CDR3 totals 13 residues. Trimming cost V 4 bases and J 6 bases; bases outside gene matches: 5.

The table lists this clonotype with a count of one. Being one base from a much bigger clone, this may be a read error. The chain employs TRBV7-8 and TRBJ2-3; 10 nucleotides line up with TRBD2. Germline loops: CDR1 SGHVS, CDR2 FQNEAQ. This CDR3 spans 18 amino acids. The CDR3 DNA reads as TGTGCCAGCAGCTTAGCCGCAGGGCTAGCGGGGGCCACAGATACGCAGTGTTTT. Encoded protein: CASSLAAGLAGATDTQCF. Full variable domain (rest looked up from reference TRBV7-8 and TRBJ2-3): GAGVSQSPRYKVAKRGQDVALRCDPISGHVSLFWYQQALGQGPEFLTYFQNEAQLDKSGLPSDRFFAERPEGSVSTLKIQRTQQEDSAVYLCASSLAAGLAGATDTQCFGPGTRLTVL.

This clonotype has a count of ten or more. The chain carries TRBV29-1 and TRBJ2-3; 12 nucleotides line up with TRBD2. Trimming cost V 6 bases and J 3 bases; bases outside gene matches: 10. The CDR3 spans 16 residues. In germline, CDR1 is SQVTM, CDR2 ANQGSEA. The CDR3 nucleotides read TGCAGCGTCGCCACTAGCGGGAGGAAAGTGACAGATACGCAGTATTTT. It yields the protein CSVATSGRKVTDTQYF.

In its sample, this clonotype was seen many times. CDR3 sequence reads: CASSLEEGGGQPQHF. For the CDR3, the DNA is TGTGCCAGCAGCTTAGAGGAGGGGGGGGGTCAGCCCCAGCATTTT. This chain links TRBV7-2 with TRBJ1-5; D might be TRBD1 (6 bases). Germline V gene sequence: CDR1 SGHTA, CDR2 FQGNSA. Trimming removed 1 base at V and 6 bases at J, with 13 bases between. The CDR3 is 15 amino acids.

This clonotype showed up just a few times. The gene calls are TRBV3-1 and TRBJ1-6, with 8 bases aligning to TRBD1. There are 17 residues in the CDR3. Losses at the gene ends were 1 base for V and 8 bases for J; bases not matched to a gene: 10. CDR1 LGHDT and CDR2 YNNKEL come from the germline V gene (reference sequence). This chain's CDR3 is CASSQGPADRAYSPLHF. For the CDR3, the DNA is TGTGCCAGCAGCCAAGGCCCCGCGGACAGGGCGTATTCACCCCTCCACTTT.

The chain employs TRBV12-3 or TRBV12-4 and TRBJ1-1, with TRBD1 identical over 7 bases. The CDR3 loop spans 15 amino acids. With 2 bases clipped from V and 6 bases from J, the junction kept 9 bases outside the gene matches. The CDR3 sequence is CASSLRGAGGSEAFF. For the CDR3, the DNA is TGTGCCAGCAGTTTAAGGGGGGCAGGGGGGTCTGAAGCTTTCTTT.

This clonotype was counted a few times. This sequence joins TRBV7-8 and TRBJ2-3, with TRBD1 matching over 9 bases. Germline V lookup: CDR1 SGHVS, CDR2 FQNEAQ. V shed 4 bases and J 4 bases; nucleotides not matched to a gene: 9. The CDR3 covers 16 residues. This CDR3 is CASSSDTGGLADTQYF. The CDR3 nucleotides are TGTGCCAGCAGCTCCGATACAGGGGGCTTGGCAGATACGCAGTATTTT. Supplemented by reference TRBV7-8 and TRBJ2-3, the full variable domain reads GAGVSQSPRYKVAKRGQDVALRCDPISGHVSLFWYQQALGQGPEFLTYFQNEAQLDKSGLPSDRFFAERPEGSVSTLKIQRTQQEDSAVYLCASSSDTGGLADTQYFGPGTRLTVL.

This clonotype was seen a handful of times. The CDR3 nucleotides read TGTGCCAGCAGCGAATCCCGTTCCCTCGCCTACGAGCAGTACTTC. Translating gives CASSESRSLAYEQYF. The V call is TRBV5-4, the J call TRBJ2-7; D gene uncertain. Germline CDR1 is SGHNT and CDR2 is YYREEE (reference sequence). The CDR3 runs to 15 residues. Trimming shortened V by 4 bases and J by 2 bases, and 16 bases separated the two germline ends.

For the CDR3, the DNA is TGCAGCGTTGTCGAGGGAAGCTCCTACAATGAGCAGTTCTTC. This gives the protein CSVVEGSSYNEQFF. The chain employs TRBV29-1 and TRBJ2-1; D perhaps matches TRBD2 (5 bases). The V gene lost 4 bases and the J gene lost 0 bases, with 10 bases spanning the gap. Germline lookup yields CDR1 SQVTM and CDR2 ANQGSEA. CDR3 length equals 14 residues.

The table lists this clonotype with a few counts. This chain uses TRBV29-1 with TRBJ1-3; a possible D gene is TRBD1 (5 bases). There are 14 residues in the CDR3. Germline V gene sequence: CDR1 SQVTM, CDR2 ANQGSEA. The ends were cut back, 6 bases at V and 4 bases at J, with 16 bases in the middle. The DNA for the CDR3 is TGCAGCGTCAAAACCTCAGGGTCCGGAAACACCATATATTTT. Its translation is CSVKTSGSGNTIYF.

There are a few counts of this clonotype. The CDR3 region is CSAAPGGFGEQYF. The CDR3 bases are TGCAGCGCTGCCCCAGGGGGGTTTGGCGAGCAGTACTTC. The V gene is TRBV29-1, the J gene TRBJ2-7, with D possibly matching TRBD1 (7 bases). Trimming pared 7 bases from V and 6 bases from J, leaving 19 bases between. CDR3 length: 13 residues. CDR1 and CDR2 (germline): SQVTM, ANQGSEA.

This clonotype was seen a handful of times. The gene calls are TRBV7-9 and TRBJ2-1; the D is unclear. Germline loops: CDR1 SEHNR, CDR2 FQNEAQ (reference sequence). This CDR3 contains 13 residues. Trimming removed 3 bases from V and 6 bases from J, with 9 bases in between. CDR3 region: CASSFFAVNEQFF. The CDR3 DNA reads TGTGCCAGCAGCTTCTTTGCGGTCAATGAGCAGTTCTTC.

This clonotype showed up just a few times. The V gene is TRBV3-1, the J gene TRBJ2-3; 8 bases align to TRBD2. The CDR3 loop spans 18 amino acids. Germline CDR1 is LGHDT and CDR2 is YNNKEL (reference sequence). Unmatched junction bases numbered 12, after V lost 4 bases and J lost 0 bases. CDR3 in amino acids: CASSPGTRTSASTDTQYF. The CDR3 DNA reads TGTGCCAGCAGCCCCGGGACTAGAACCTCTGCGAGCACAGATACGCAGTATTTT.

The rearrangement uses TRBV6-1 and TRBJ2-1; 9 positions match TRBD1. The germline CDR1 and CDR2 sequences are MNHNS and SASEGT. The CDR3 length is 15 residues. The trim removed 6 bases at V and 5 bases at J, leaving 8 bases unmatched. The CDR3 sequence: CASSLNRGLDNEQFF. CDR3 coding DNA: TGTGCCAGCAGCCTAAACAGGGGGCTCGACAATGAGCAGTTCTTC.

This rearrangement joins TRBV7-9 to TRBJ2-7, with D possibly TRBD2 on 5 matching bases. Looked up from germline, CDR1 is SEHNR and CDR2 is FQNEAQ (reference sequence). Trimming pared 2 bases from V and 6 bases from J, leaving 14 bases between. The CDR3 consists of 14 residues. CDR3 in DNA: TGTGCCAGCAGCTTATCGCACGCCGCGGGCGAGCAGTACTTC. Translated: CASSLSHAAGEQYF.

This clonotype was counted many times. The rearrangement uses TRBV5-4 and TRBJ2-7, with 9 bases lining up with TRBD2. Trimming at V came to 5 bases and at J to 5 bases, leaving 8 bases not matched to a gene. Germline values: CDR1 SGHNT, CDR2 YYREEE (reference sequence). The CDR3 runs 14 residues. CDR3 amino acids: CASSPLTSGHEQYF. The CDR3 DNA reads TGTGCCAGCAGTCCGCTGACTAGCGGCCACGAGCAGTACTTC. The variable domain in full, completed from reference TRBV5-4 and TRBJ2-7, reads ETGVTQSPTHLIKTRGQQVTLRCSSQSGHNTVSWYQQALGQGPQFIFQYYREEENGRGNFPPRFSGLQFPNYSSELNVNALELDDSALYLCASSPLTSGHEQYFGPGTRLTVT.

This clonotype was seen only a few times. This may be a read error, as it is one base from a much larger clone. The chain recombines TRBV2 with TRBJ1-5; 8 nucleotides agree with TRBD1. CDR3 size: 15 residues. Per germline, CDR1 SNHLY and CDR2 FYNNEI. The ends lost 6 bases at V and 5 bases at J; junction bases unmatched: 9. DNA of the CDR3: TGTGCCAGCAGCGATCAGGCAGGGGGCCATCAGCCCCAGCATTTT. It codes for CASSDQAGGHQPQHF.

The chain carries TRBV29-1 and TRBJ2-7; no clear D. The V end lost 1 base, the J end lost 3 bases, and 16 bases lay between the germline ends. Germline CDR1 SQVTM, CDR2 ANQGSEA. The CDR3 spans 15 residues. Written as DNA, the CDR3 is TGCAGCGTTGAAGCTATGGCCTATCCGGGCTACGAGCAGTACTTC. As protein: CSVEAMAYPGYEQYF.

This clonotype was counted many times. The chain couples TRBV11-1 to TRBJ2-1; TRBD2 is a possible D gene (6 bases). CDR3 length: 16 residues. Germline loops: CDR1 SGHAT, CDR2 FQDESV (reference sequence). V was cut by 2 bases and J by 6 bases, with 17 bases left in between. The CDR3 sequence: CASSLSGGGKSNEQFF. The CDR3 DNA is TGTGCCAGCAGCTTATCCGGGGGTGGAAAGTCCAATGAGCAGTTCTTC.

This clonotype was observed at least ten times. The V and J genes are TRBV2 and TRBJ2-1; D not certain. CDR3 length: 15 amino acids. Germline V lookup: CDR1 SNHLY, CDR2 FYNNEI. V was clipped by 4 bases and J by 1 base, with 11 bases between them. CDR3: CASSVSGSSYNEQFF. In DNA form, the CDR3 reads TGTGCCAGCAGTGTATCCGGGTCATCCTACAATGAGCAGTTCTTC.

This clonotype was detected ten times or more. CDR3 in DNA: TGTGCCAGCAGCTCAGTGGACAGGGGAGTTTCACCCCTCCACTTT. This gives the protein CASSSVDRGVSPLHF. The rearrangement joins TRBV7-9 to TRBJ1-6, with 9 nucleotides matching TRBD1. After removal of 4 bases from V and 9 bases from J, the junction contained 7 bases not matched to a gene. Looked up from germline, CDR1 is SEHNR and CDR2 is FQNEAQ (reference sequence). CDR3 length equals 15 residues. The whole variable domain, remainder taken from reference TRBV7-9 and TRBJ1-6, is DTGVSQNPRHKITKRGQNVTFRCDPISEHNRLYWYRQTLGQGPEFLTYFQNEAQLEKSRLLSDRFSAERPKGSFSTLEIQRTEQGDSAMYLCASSSVDRGVSPLHFGNGTRLTVT.